This T cell receptor beta chain came from a study of T cell changes during pregnancy in multiple sclerosis. CDR3 length: 15 residues. Per germline, CDR1 LNHDA and CDR2 SQIVND (reference sequence). V was clipped by 5 bases and J by 5 bases; unmatched bases: 10. Sequencing used immunoSEQ multiplex PCR; TCRdb keeps in-frame clones, though not all of them. This sample has some 100,000 clones; approximately 92% occur once, and the top ten carry around 1.2%. The clonotype originates from a female donor with multiple sclerosis, enrolled in a pregnancy study. Sequencing used peripheral blood, obtained in the second trimester of pregnancy. This chain joins TRBV19 and TRBJ2-5, with 8 positions matching TRBD1. As DNA, the CDR3 is TGTGCCAGTAGTCACGCAAGGACAGGGCCGGAGACCCAGTACTTC. This encodes CASSHARTGPETQYF.